This T cell receptor (beta chain) was sequenced for a study of cytomegalovirus exposure and HLA in healthy donors. The PCR contained 60 Vbeta and 13 Jbeta primers. Here immunoSEQ multiplex PCR was the method, and the copy in TCRdb shows in-frame clones only, minus some. The sample yields 90,000 to 150,000 clones, approximately 75% seen once. The CDR3 sequence is 14 residues long. Germline lookup yields CDR1 SGHVS and CDR2 FQNEAQ. The germline V and J ends were trimmed by 9 bases and 0 bases, with 12 bases remaining between them. Sequencing input: PBMCs. This sequence originates from a man aged 45-65 years in good health and CMV-seropositive. The J gene is TRBJ1-5, the V gene TRBV7-8; tentatively, D is TRBD1 (6 bases). This chain's CDR3 is CASGQSHSNQPQHF. CDR3 in DNA: TGTGCCAGTGGACAGTCTCATAGCAATCAGCCCCAGCATTTT.